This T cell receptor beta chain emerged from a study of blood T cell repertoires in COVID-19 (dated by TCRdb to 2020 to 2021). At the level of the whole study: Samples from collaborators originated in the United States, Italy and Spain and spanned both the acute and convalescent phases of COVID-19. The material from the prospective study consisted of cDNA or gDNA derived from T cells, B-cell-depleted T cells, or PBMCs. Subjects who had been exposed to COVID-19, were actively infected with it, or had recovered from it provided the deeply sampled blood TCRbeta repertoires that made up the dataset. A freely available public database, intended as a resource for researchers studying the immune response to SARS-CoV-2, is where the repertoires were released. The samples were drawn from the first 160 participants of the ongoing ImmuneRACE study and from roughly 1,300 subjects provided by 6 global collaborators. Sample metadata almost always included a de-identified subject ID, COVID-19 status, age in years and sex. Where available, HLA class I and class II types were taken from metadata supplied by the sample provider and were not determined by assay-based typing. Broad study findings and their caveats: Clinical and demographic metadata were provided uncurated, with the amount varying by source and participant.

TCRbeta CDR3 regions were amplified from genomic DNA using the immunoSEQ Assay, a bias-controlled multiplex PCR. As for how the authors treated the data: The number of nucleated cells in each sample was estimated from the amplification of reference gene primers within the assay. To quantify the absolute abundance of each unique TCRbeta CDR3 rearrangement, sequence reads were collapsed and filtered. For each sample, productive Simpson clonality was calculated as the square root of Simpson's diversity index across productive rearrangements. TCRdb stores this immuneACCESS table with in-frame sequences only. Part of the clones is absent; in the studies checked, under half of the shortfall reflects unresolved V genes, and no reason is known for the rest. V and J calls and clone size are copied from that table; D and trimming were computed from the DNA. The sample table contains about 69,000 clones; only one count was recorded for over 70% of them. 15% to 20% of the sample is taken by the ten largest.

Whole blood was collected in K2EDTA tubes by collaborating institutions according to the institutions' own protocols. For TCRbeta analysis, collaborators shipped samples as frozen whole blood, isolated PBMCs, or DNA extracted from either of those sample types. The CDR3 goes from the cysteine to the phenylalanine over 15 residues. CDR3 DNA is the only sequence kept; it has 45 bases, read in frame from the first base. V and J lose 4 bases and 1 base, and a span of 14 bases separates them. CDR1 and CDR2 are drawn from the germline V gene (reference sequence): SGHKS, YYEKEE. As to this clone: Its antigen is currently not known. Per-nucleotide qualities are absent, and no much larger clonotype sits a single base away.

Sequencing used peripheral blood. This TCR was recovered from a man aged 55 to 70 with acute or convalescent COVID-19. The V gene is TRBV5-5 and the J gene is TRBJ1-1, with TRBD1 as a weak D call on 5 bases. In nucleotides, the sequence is TGTGCCAGCAGCCCATGGACACGCCAGAACACTGAAGCTTTCTTT. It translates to CASSPWTRQNTEAFF. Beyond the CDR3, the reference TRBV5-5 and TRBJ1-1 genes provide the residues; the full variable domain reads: DAGVTQSPTHLIKTRGQQVTLRCSPISGHKSVSWYQQVLGQGPQFIFQYYEKEERGRGNFPDRFSARQFPNYSSELNVNALLLGDSALYLCASSPWTRQNTEAFFGQGTRLTVV.